This T cell receptor beta chain was recorded in a study of shared clonotypes between healthy human individuals. Overall study findings and caveats: Naive CD4 clonotypes overlapped across a handful of donors at roughly 5%. Estimated richness values were generally larger in naive subsets than in memory subsets.

Splitting the CD4+ cells yielded a CD45RA+ naive subset and a CD45RA-negative memory subset. On this clone: As yet, its antigen is unknown.

The CDR3 consists of 13 residues. CDR1 and CDR2 from the germline V gene are SQVTM and ANQGSEA. The V end was cut by 4 bases, the J end by 1 base, with 10 bases between. The authors split each subset's genomic DNA evenly across several immunoSEQ plates. Profiling relied on immunoSEQ multiplex PCR, and the TCRdb table lists in-frame clones only, not all of them. The profile shows 1 million to 1.2 million clones, approximately 80% of them singletons. The gene calls are TRBV29-1 and TRBJ1-2; perhaps TRBD1 as D (5 bases). Sequenced: memory CD4+ T cells from PBMCs. Subset reported: CD45RA-negative fraction. This receptor was identified in a man aged 18 to 30 in good health. Some clones in this sample may be carry-over from other donors' samples. The CDR3, as DNA: TGCAGCGTTGTGACAGAGGATAACTATGGCTACACCTTC. Its protein product is CSVVTEDNYGYTF.